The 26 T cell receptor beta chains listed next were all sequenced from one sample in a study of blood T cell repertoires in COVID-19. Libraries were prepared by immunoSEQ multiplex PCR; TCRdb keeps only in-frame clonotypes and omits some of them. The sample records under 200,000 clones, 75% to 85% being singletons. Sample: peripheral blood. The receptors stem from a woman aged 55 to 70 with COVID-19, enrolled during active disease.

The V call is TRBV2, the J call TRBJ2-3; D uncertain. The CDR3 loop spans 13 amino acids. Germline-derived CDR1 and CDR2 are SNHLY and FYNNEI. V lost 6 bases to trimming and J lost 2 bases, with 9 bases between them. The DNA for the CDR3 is TGTGCCAGCAGAGCCCGAACCACAGATACGCAGTATTTT. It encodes CASRARTTDTQYF. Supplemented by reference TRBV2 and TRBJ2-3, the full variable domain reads EPEVTQTPSHQVTQMGQEVILRCVPISNHLYFYWYRQILGQKVEFLVSFYNNEISEKSEIFDDQFSVERPDGSNFTLKIRSTKLEDSAMYFCASRARTTDTQYFGPGTRLTVL.

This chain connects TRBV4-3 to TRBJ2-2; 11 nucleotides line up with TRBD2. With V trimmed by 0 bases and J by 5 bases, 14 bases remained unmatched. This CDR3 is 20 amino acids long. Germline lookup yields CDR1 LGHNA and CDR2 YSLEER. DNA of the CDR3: TGCGCCAGCAGCCAAGATGGTTCCGGGACTAGCGGTTTTAGGACCGGGGAGCTGTTTTTT. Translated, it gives CASSQDGSGTSGFRTGELFF.

The CDR3 is CASSWDRENTEAFF. The CDR3 DNA reads as TGTGCCAGCAGTTGGGACAGGGAGAACACTGAAGCTTTCTTT. The chain employs TRBV6-5 and TRBJ1-1; 9 nucleotides agree with TRBD1. The CDR3 runs to 14 residues. The ends lost 4 bases at V and 1 base at J; junction bases unmatched: 1. Germline CDR1 and CDR2: MNHEY and SVGAGI.

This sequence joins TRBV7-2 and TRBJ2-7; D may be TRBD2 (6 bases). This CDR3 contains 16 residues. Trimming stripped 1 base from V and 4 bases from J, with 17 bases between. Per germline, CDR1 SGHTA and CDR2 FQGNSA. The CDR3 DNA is TGTGCCAGCAGCTTAGGCGCGGGGCAAGGCCTTTACGAGCAGTACTTC. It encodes CASSLGAGQGLYEQYF.

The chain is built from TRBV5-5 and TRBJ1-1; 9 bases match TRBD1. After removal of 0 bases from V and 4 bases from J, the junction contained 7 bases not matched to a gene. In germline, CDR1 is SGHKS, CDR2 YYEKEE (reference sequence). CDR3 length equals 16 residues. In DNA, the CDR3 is TGTGCCAGCAGCTTGGGACAGGGGGTCTGGAGCACTGAAGCTTTCTTT. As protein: CASSLGQGVWSTEAFF.

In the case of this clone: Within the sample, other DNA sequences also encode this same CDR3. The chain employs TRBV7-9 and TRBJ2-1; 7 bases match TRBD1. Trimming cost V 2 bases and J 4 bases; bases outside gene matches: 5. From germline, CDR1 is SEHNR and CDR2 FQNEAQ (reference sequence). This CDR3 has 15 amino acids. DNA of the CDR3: TGTGCCAGCAGCTTACCCAGGGGGAATTACAATGAGCAGTTCTTC. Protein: CASSLPRGNYNEQFF.

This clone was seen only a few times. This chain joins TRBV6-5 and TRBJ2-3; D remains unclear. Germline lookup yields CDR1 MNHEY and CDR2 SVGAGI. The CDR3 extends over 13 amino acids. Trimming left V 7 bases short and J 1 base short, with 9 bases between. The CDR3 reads CASKWARTDTQYF. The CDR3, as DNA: TGTGCCAGCAAGTGGGCCCGCACAGATACGCAGTATTTT.

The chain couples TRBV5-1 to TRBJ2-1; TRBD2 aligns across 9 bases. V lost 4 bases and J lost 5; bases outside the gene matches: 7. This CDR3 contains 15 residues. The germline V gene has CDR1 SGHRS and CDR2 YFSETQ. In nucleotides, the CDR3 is TGCGCCAGCAGCCCTAGGACTAGCGAGCACAATGAGCAGTTCTTC. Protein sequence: CASSPRTSEHNEQFF. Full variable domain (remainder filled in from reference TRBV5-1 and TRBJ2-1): KAGVTQTPRYLIKTRGQQVTLSCSPISGHRSVSWYQQTPGQGLQFLFEYFSETQRNKGNFPGRFSGRQFSNSRSEMNVSTLELGDSALYLCASSPRTSEHNEQFFGPGTRLTVL.

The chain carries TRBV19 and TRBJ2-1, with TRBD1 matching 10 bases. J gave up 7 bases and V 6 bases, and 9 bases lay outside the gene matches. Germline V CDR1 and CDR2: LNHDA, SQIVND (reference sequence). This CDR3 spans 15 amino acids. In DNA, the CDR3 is TGTGCCAGTAGGAACCGGGACAGGGGTGATAATGAGCAGTTCTTC. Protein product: CASRNRDRGDNEQFF.

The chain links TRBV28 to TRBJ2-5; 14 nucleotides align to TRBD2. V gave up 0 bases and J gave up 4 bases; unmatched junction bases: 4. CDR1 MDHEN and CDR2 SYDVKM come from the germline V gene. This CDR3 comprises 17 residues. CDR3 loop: CASSLWTSGRAGETQYF. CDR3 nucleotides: TGTGCCAGCAGTTTATGGACTAGCGGGAGGGCCGGAGAGACCCAGTACTTC.

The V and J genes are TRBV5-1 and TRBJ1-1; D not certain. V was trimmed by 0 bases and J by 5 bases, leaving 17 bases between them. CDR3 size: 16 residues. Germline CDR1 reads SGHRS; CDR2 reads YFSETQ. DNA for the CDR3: TGCGCCAGCAGCTTGGGTTCGGGAGGGATTGGGACTGAAGCTTTCTTT. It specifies CASSLGSGGIGTEAFF.

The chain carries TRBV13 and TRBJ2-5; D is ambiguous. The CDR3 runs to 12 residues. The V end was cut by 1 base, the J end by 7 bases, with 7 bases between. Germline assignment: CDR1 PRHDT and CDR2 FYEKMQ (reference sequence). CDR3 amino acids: CASSLDTGTQYF. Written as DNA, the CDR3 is TGTGCCAGCAGCTTAGACACGGGGACCCAGTACTTC. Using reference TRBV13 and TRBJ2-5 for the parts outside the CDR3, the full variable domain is AAGVIQSPRHLIKEKRETATLKCYPIPRHDTVYWYQQGPGQDPQFLISFYEKMQSDKGSIPDRFSAQQFSDYHSELNMSSLELGDSALYFCASSLDTGTQYFGPGTRLLVL.

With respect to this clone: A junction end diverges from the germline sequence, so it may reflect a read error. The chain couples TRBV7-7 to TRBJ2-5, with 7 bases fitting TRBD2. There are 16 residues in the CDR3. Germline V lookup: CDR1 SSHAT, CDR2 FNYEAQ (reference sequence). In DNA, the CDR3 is TGTGCTAGCAGCTCGGGACTACCCCAAGGGCGGGAGACCCAGTACTTC. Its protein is CASSSGLPQGRETQYF.

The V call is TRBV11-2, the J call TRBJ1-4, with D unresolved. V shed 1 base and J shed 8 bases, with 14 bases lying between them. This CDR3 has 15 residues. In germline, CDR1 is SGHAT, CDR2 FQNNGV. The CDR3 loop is CASSLGAGGLEKLFF. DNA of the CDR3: TGTGCCAGCAGCTTAGGGGCGGGCGGGTTGGAAAAACTGTTTTTT. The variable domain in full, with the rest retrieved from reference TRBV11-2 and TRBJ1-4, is EAGVAQSPRYKIIEKRQSVAFWCNPISGHATLYWYQQILGQGPKLLIQFQNNGVVDDSQLPKDRFSAERLKGVDSTLKIQPAKLEDSAVYLCASSLGAGGLEKLFFGSGTQLSVL.

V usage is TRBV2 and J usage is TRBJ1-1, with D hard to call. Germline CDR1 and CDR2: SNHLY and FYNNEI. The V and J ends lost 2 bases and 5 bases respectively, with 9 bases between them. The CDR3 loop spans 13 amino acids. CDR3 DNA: TGTGCCAGCAGTGAACAGGCCGTAACTGAAGCTTTCTTT. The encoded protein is CASSEQAVTEAFF.

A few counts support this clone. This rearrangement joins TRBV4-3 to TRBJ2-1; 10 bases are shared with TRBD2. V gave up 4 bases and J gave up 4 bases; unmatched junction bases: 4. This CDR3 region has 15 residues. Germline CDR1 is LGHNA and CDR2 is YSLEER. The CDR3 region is CASSPRSGRYNEQFF. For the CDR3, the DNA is TGCGCCAGCAGCCCCCGTAGCGGGAGGTACAATGAGCAGTTCTTC.

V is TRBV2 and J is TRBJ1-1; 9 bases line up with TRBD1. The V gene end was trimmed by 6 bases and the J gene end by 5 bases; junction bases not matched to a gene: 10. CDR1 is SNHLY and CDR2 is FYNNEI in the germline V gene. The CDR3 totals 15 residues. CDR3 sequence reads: CASRAIWDRETEAFF. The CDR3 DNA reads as TGTGCCAGCAGGGCCATTTGGGACAGGGAGACTGAAGCTTTCTTT. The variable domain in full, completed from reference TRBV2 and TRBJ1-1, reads EPEVTQTPSHQVTQMGQEVILRCVPISNHLYFYWYRQILGQKVEFLVSFYNNEISEKSEIFDDQFSVERPDGSNFTLKIRSTKLEDSAMYFCASRAIWDRETEAFFGQGTRLTVV.

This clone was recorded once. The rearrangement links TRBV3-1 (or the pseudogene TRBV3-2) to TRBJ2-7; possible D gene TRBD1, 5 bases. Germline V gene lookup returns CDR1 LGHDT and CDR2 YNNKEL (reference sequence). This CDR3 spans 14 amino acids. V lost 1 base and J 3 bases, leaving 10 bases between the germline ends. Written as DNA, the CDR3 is TGTGCCAGCAGCCAAGCTAACAGGTTCTACGAGCAGTACGTC. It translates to CASSQANRFYEQYV.

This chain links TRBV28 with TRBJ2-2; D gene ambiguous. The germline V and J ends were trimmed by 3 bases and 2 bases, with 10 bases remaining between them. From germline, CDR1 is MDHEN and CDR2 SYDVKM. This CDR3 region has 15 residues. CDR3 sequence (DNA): TGTGCCAGCAGTTTGAATTTGAGAAACACCGGGGAGCTGTTTTTT. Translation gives CASSLNLRNTGELFF.

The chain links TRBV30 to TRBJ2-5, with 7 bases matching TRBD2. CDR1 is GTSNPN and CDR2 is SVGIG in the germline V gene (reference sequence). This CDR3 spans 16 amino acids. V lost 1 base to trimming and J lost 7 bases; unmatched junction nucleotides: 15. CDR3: CAWSATNQGGSGTQYF. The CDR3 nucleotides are TGTGCCTGGAGTGCCACCAACCAGGGAGGGTCCGGGACCCAGTACTTC.

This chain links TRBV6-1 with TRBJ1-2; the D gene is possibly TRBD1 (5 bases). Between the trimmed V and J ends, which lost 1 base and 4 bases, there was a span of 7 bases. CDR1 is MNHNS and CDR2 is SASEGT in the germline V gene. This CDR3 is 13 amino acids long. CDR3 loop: CASSEVTVYGYTF. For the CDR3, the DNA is TGTGCCAGCAGTGAAGTGACAGTCTATGGCTACACCTTC.

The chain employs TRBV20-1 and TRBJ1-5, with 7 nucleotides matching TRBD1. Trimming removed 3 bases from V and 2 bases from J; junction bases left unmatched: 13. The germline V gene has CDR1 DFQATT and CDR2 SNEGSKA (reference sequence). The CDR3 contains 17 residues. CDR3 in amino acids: CSASPLTGRSRNQPQHF. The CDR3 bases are TGCAGTGCTAGTCCCCTGACAGGGAGAAGTCGCAATCAGCCCCAGCATTTT.

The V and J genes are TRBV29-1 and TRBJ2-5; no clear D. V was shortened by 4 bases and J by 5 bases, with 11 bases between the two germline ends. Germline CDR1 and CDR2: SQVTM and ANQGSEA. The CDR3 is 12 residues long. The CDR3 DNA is TGCAGCGTTGTTGAGCGATTTGAGACCCAGTACTTC. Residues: CSVVERFETQYF.

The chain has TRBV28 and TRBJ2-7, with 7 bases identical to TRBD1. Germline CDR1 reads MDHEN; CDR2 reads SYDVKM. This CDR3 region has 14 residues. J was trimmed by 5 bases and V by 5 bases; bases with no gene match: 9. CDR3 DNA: TGTGCCAGCAGTACGCCGACAGGGACCCACGAGCAGTACTTC. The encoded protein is CASSTPTGTHEQYF.

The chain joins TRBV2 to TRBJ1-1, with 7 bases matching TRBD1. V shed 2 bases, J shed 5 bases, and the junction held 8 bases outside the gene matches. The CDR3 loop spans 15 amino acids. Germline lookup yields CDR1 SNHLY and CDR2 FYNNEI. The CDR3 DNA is TGTGCCAGCAGTGAACACAGGGGACCGAGGACTGAAGCTTTCTTT. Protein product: CASSEHRGPRTEAFF.

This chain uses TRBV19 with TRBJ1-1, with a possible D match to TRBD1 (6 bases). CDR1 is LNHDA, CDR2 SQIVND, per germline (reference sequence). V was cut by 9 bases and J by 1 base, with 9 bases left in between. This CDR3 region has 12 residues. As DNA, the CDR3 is TGTGCCAGCAGGGGCACGAACACTGAAGCTTTCTTT. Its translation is CASRGTNTEAFF.